The 25 T cell receptor beta chains below all came from one sample that was sequenced in a study of T cell responses to AZD1222 COVID-19 vaccine. Assay: immunoSEQ multiplex PCR; the TCRdb copy retains only in-frame clones and omits some. Of 200,000 or so clones in the sample, 70% to 90% were seen once. The material was peripheral blood, obtained on day 0 of AZD1222 vaccination. All receptors derive from an adult in good health.

This clone has just a few counts. The rearrangement uses TRBV30 and TRBJ1-3; D remains unclear. The CDR3 loop spans 12 amino acids. The V and J ends lost 0 bases and 3 bases respectively, with 3 bases between them. Germline CDR1 GTSNPN, CDR2 SVGIG (reference sequence). The CDR3 sequence: CAWSVLGNTIYF. The DNA for the CDR3 is TGTGCCTGGAGTGTACTTGGAAACACCATATATTTT.

The chain is built from TRBV19 and TRBJ1-1; 12 positions agree with TRBD1. CDR3 size: 17 residues. The germline CDR1 and CDR2 sequences are LNHDA and SQIVND (reference sequence). The J segment lost 6 bases and the V segment lost 6 bases, leaving 14 bases of the junction unmatched. For the CDR3, the DNA is TGTGCCAGTAGCCCCTTCCGACCGGGACAGGGGGCCCCTGAAGCTTTCTTT. Protein product: CASSPFRPGQGAPEAFF. Full variable domain (outside the CDR3, taken from reference TRBV19 and TRBJ1-1): DGGITQSPKYLFRKEGQNVTLSCEQNLNHDAMYWYRQDPGQGLRLIYYSQIVNDFQKGDIAEGYSVSREKKESFPLTVTSAQKNPTAFYLCASSPFRPGQGAPEAFFGQGTRLTVV.

The chain couples TRBV3-1 (or the pseudogene TRBV3-2) to TRBJ1-6; 9 bases are a match to TRBD1. The CDR3 length is 14 residues. J was trimmed by 9 bases and V by 6 bases; bases with no gene match: 6. The germline V gene encodes CDR1 LGHDT and CDR2 YNNKEL (reference sequence). CDR3 nucleotide sequence: TGTGCCAGCAGTTTCGGACAGGGGCGTTCACCCCTCCACTTT. As protein: CASSFGQGRSPLHF.

The chain links TRBV7-2 to TRBJ1-3; D unclear. Germline V lookup: CDR1 SGHTA, CDR2 FQGNSA. V was clipped by 1 base and J by 2 bases, with 3 bases between them. The CDR3 consists of 13 residues. CDR3 sequence (DNA): TGTGCCAGCAGCTTAGGCCCTGGAAACACCATATATTTT. Translation: CASSLGPGNTIYF.

This chain connects TRBV29-1 to TRBJ1-2, with a possible D match to TRBD1 (5 bases). CDR1 and CDR2 (germline): SQVTM, ANQGSEA. CDR3 length: 10 amino acids. Trimming took off 3 bases at V and 8 bases at J, with 7 bases between the two ends. This CDR3 reads CSVDGGGYTF. Here the CDR3 DNA reads TGCAGCGTTGATGGGGGAGGCTACACCTTC.

The chain employs TRBV9 and TRBJ1-6, with D possibly TRBD1 on 5 matching bases. Germline CDR1 is SGDLS and CDR2 is YYNGEE. V was clipped by 4 bases and J by 9 bases, with 11 bases between them. This CDR3 is built from 13 residues. The CDR3 coding sequence is TGTGCCAGCAGCAGGGACCTGTTTTCACCCCTCCACTTT. It translates to CASSRDLFSPLHF.

The chain has TRBV21-1 and TRBJ2-7; the listed D gene, TRBD1, was not tested against the DNA. TRBV21-1 is a pseudogene locus. This CDR3 has 17 amino acids. In DNA, the CDR3 is TGTGCCAGCAGCAAAGAGGCCCCAGGGGGCGTCTCCTACGAGCAGTACTTC. Translating gives CASSKEAPGGVSYEQYF.

This chain connects TRBV6-2 or TRBV6-3 to TRBJ1-1; TRBD1 is a possible D gene (6 bases). Trimming cost V 5 bases and J 0 bases, with 13 bases left between them. The CDR3 is 15 residues long. Germline V CDR1 and CDR2: MNHEY, SVGEGT. The CDR3 coding sequence is TGTGCCAGCAGTGCGCGGACAGTTTTGAACACTGAAGCTTTCTTT. Translated: CASSARTVLNTEAFF.

The chain recombines TRBV21-1 with TRBJ1-4. TRBV21-1 is listed as a pseudogene. The CDR3 is 11 residues long. CDR3 bases: TGTGCCAGCAGCGCCCTGGGGAAACTGTTTTTT. It specifies CASSALGKLFF.

The chain employs TRBV6-4 and TRBJ2-3; 7 bases map to TRBD2. CDR1 and CDR2 (germline): MRHNA, SNTAGT. CDR3 length: 15 amino acids. V lost 4 bases and J lost 4; bases outside the gene matches: 8. In DNA, the CDR3 is TGTGCCAGCAGTGCAGGGCGGGGGACCTCAGATACGCAGTATTTT. This translates into CASSAGRGTSDTQYF.

This clone was seen more than once but under ten times. This chain uses TRBV6-5 with TRBJ1-1, with a weak D call TRBD1 (5 bases). Germline CDR1 is MNHEY and CDR2 is SVGAGI. The CDR3 is made up of 14 amino acids. Between the trimmed V and J ends, which lost 0 bases and 4 bases, there was a span of 9 bases. This CDR3 reads CASSYSGLPTEAFF. As DNA, the CDR3 is TGTGCCAGCAGTTACTCGGGGCTCCCCACTGAAGCTTTCTTT.

In its sample, this clone was seen once. The V and J genes are TRBV6-1 and TRBJ1-1, with a weak D call TRBD1 (5 bases). CDR3 length: 11 amino acids. The V end lost 3 bases, the J end lost 11 bases, and 10 bases lay between the germline ends. Germline loops: CDR1 MNHNS, CDR2 SASEGT. The chain's CDR3 is CASSDRVEAFF. CDR3 coding DNA: TGTGCCAGCAGTGACAGGGTTGAGGCTTTCTTT.

The J gene is TRBJ1-3, the V gene TRBV28; TRBD1 is a possible D gene (6 bases). Germline CDR1 MDHEN, CDR2 SYDVKM. Trimming took off 6 bases at V and 4 bases at J, with 13 bases between the two ends. The CDR3 has 14 amino acids. The CDR3: CASRRGDGGNTIYF. CDR3 DNA: TGTGCCAGCAGGAGGGGGGACGGAGGAAACACCATATATTTT.

This chain connects TRBV3-1 (or the pseudogene TRBV3-2) to TRBJ1-1; TRBD1 is a possible D gene (5 bases). The CDR3 has 13 amino acids. Trimming removed 6 bases from V and 0 bases from J, with 8 bases in between. Germline CDR1 reads LGHDT; CDR2 reads YNNKEL (reference sequence). The chain's CDR3 is CASRGRLNTEAFF. The CDR3 nucleotides are TGTGCCAGCAGGGGACGGTTGAACACTGAAGCTTTCTTT.

This chain joins TRBV11-2 and TRBJ2-3, with D perhaps TRBD1 or TRBD2 (6 bases each). Germline V gene lookup returns CDR1 SGHAT and CDR2 FQNNGV. V was clipped by 4 bases and J by 4 bases, with 15 bases between them. This CDR3 contains 15 residues. CDR3 sequence (DNA): TGTGCCAGCAGCTCCGGGCTGAGGGGGGCAGATACGCAGTATTTT. Protein sequence: CASSSGLRGADTQYF.

The rearrangement links TRBV7-9 to TRBJ2-7, with 10 bases that match TRBD1. Germline V CDR1 and CDR2: SEHNR, FQNEAQ (reference sequence). CDR3 length equals 15 residues. With 5 bases clipped from V and 3 bases from J, the junction kept 7 bases outside the gene matches. The CDR3 reads CASSPRTGGFYEQYF. CDR3 coding DNA: TGTGCCAGCAGCCCGAGGACAGGGGGGTTCTACGAGCAGTACTTC.

The chain joins TRBV7-9 to TRBJ1-1, with D unresolved. Deletions cut 2 bases from V and 1 base from J, with 14 bases between. The germline gives CDR1 SEHNR, CDR2 FQNEAQ (reference sequence). CDR3 length: 16 amino acids. CDR3 in amino acids: CASSLWVIGPNTEAFF. DNA for the CDR3: TGTGCCAGCAGCTTATGGGTGATTGGGCCGAACACTGAAGCTTTCTTT.

The chain employs TRBV7-2 and TRBJ2-7; maybe TRBD2 (7 bases). Germline CDR1 SGHTA, CDR2 FQGNSA. Deletions cut 6 bases from V and 1 base from J, with 16 bases between. The CDR3 length is 15 residues. The CDR3 here is CASRGGASQSYEQYF. The CDR3 DNA reads as TGTGCCAGCAGGGGGGGGGCTAGCCAATCCTACGAGCAGTACTTC.

The V call is TRBV5-4, the J call TRBJ1-2; the match to TRBD1 covers 7 bases. Germline-derived CDR1 and CDR2 are SGHNT and YYREEE (reference sequence). Trimming took 4 bases from V and 8 from J; bases not matched to a gene: 8. The CDR3 runs 13 residues. The DNA for the CDR3 is TGTGCCAGCAGCCCCCGGGACAGTAAGGGCTACACCTTC. Its translation: CASSPRDSKGYTF. The full variable domain, rest sourced from reference TRBV5-4 and TRBJ1-2, is ETGVTQSPTHLIKTRGQQVTLRCSSQSGHNTVSWYQQALGQGPQFIFQYYREEENGRGNFPPRFSGLQFPNYSSELNVNALELDDSALYLCASSPRDSKGYTFGSGTRLTVV.

This clone was picked up one time. Other DNA sequences in this specimen translate into the identical CDR3. J is TRBJ1-2 and V is TRBV27; TRBD1 aligns across 7 bases. The germline V gene encodes CDR1 MNHEY and CDR2 SMNVEV (reference sequence). CDR3 length equals 15 residues. The J segment lost 3 bases and the V segment lost 0 bases, leaving 4 bases of the junction unmatched. CDR3 amino acids: CASSLSAGGYYGYTF. In DNA, the CDR3 is TGTGCCAGCAGTTTATCGGCAGGGGGATACTATGGCTACACCTTC.

The chain recombines TRBV28 with TRBJ2-1; D is undetermined. V lost 1 base, J lost 8 bases, and 15 bases lay in between. This CDR3 region has 15 residues. Germline loops: CDR1 MDHEN, CDR2 SYDVKM. DNA of the CDR3: TGTGCCAGCAGTTTATCCCAAGGCCAGATCGATGAGCAGTTCTTC. It yields the protein CASSLSQGQIDEQFF.

The gene calls are TRBV12-3 or TRBV12-4 and TRBJ1-6; the match to TRBD1 covers 9 bases. The CDR3 loop spans 13 amino acids. V gave up 6 bases and J gave up 10 bases; unmatched junction bases: 4. CDR3 residues: CASRRDRVSPLHF. DNA for the CDR3: TGTGCCAGCAGGCGGGACAGGGTCTCACCCCTCCACTTT.

The chain is built from TRBV15 and TRBJ1-2; D remains ambiguous. The V gene lost 0 bases and the J gene lost 2 bases, with 10 bases spanning the gap. Germline V gene data show CDR1 as LNHNV and CDR2 as YYDKDF (reference sequence). CDR3 length: 15 amino acids. The CDR3 here is CATSREISANYGYTF. CDR3 DNA sequence: TGTGCCACCAGCAGAGAGATTTCAGCGAACTATGGCTACACCTTC.

The gene calls are TRBV28 and TRBJ1-1; D is ambiguous. V shed 3 bases and J shed 11 bases, with 13 bases lying between them. Germline lookup yields CDR1 MDHEN and CDR2 SYDVKM. The CDR3 totals 12 residues. The DNA of the CDR3 is TGTGCCAGCAGTTTCCGGCCCGTCGGGGCTTTCTTT. Amino acid sequence: CASSFRPVGAFF.

The V gene is TRBV28, the J gene TRBJ1-2; no firm D call. CDR1 and CDR2 from the germline V gene are MDHEN and SYDVKM. V gave up 7 bases and J gave up 8 bases, with 17 bases separating them. CDR3 length: 13 residues. This chain's CDR3 is CASKRTGSFGYTF. The DNA for the CDR3 is TGTGCCAGCAAGCGGACGGGCTCTTTCGGCTACACCTTC.